The 6 T cell receptor beta chains given below trace back to one sample, sequenced in a study of cytomegalovirus exposure and HLA in healthy donors. Amplification used 60 Vbeta primers and 13 Jbeta primers. TCRdb keeps only in-frame clones here, not all; method: immunoSEQ multiplex PCR. This sample has about 140,000 clones, with around 80% found just once. Specimen: PBMCs. The source is a young man in good health and CMV-seropositive.

The J gene is TRBJ2-1, the V gene TRBV4-1; 10 nucleotides match TRBD2. CDR1 and CDR2 (germline): MGHRA, YSYEKL. The CDR3 is 17 residues long. V lost 4 bases to trimming and J lost 0 bases; unmatched junction nucleotides: 6. CDR3 bases: TGCGCCAGCAGCCCGGGACTAGCGAAAAGCTCCTACAATGAGCAGTTCTTC. Its protein product is CASSPGLAKSSYNEQFF.

A note on this clone: Other DNA sequences within the sample encode an identical CDR3. The V call is TRBV5-1, the J call TRBJ1-1, with TRBD1 matching over 8 bases. Germline assignment: CDR1 SGHRS and CDR2 YFSETQ. There are 14 residues in the CDR3. The ends lost 4 bases at V and 1 base at J; junction bases unmatched: 3. The CDR3 region is CASSLQGANTEAFF. The CDR3 DNA follows: TGCGCCAGCAGCCTCCAGGGGGCGAACACTGAAGCTTTCTTT.

This clone was seen a few times. This sequence joins TRBV28 and TRBJ1-2; tentatively, D is TRBD1 (5 bases). Germline V gives CDR1 MDHEN, CDR2 SYDVKM. Trimming took off 2 bases at V and 11 bases at J, with 12 bases between the two ends. This CDR3 has 12 residues. Written as DNA, the CDR3 is TGTGCCAGCAGTTTAGAGCGGGGGGGGTACACCTTC. This sequence encodes CASSLERGGYTF.

The chain combines TRBV6-1 with TRBJ2-3; TRBD2 matches 9 bases. Germline lookup yields CDR1 MNHNS and CDR2 SASEGT. The CDR3 extends over 16 amino acids. The V gene end was trimmed by 1 base and the J gene end by 0 bases; junction bases not matched to a gene: 2. The DNA of the CDR3 is TGTGCCAGCAGTGAAGAAACTAGCGGGAGCACAGATACGCAGTATTTT. It is translated as CASSEETSGSTDTQYF.

The chain uses TRBV19 and TRBJ1-1; 9 positions agree with TRBD1. V lost 5 bases, J lost 4 bases, and 8 bases stayed unmatched. The CDR3 runs 15 residues. CDR1 and CDR2 from the germline V gene are LNHDA and SQIVND (reference sequence). The CDR3 here is CASSARTGEGTEAFF. In DNA, the CDR3 is TGTGCCAGTAGTGCTCGGACAGGGGAGGGCACTGAAGCTTTCTTT.

This clone was detected only once. V usage is TRBV19 and J usage is TRBJ2-1; D is perhaps TRBD2 (6 bases). Trimming pared 6 bases from V and 7 bases from J, leaving 16 bases between. CDR3 size: 14 residues. Germline CDR1 and CDR2: LNHDA and SQIVND (reference sequence). The DNA of the CDR3 is TGTGCCAGTAGCCCGAGTCGGGGGAGGAATGAGCAGTTCTTC. This sequence encodes CASSPSRGRNEQFF.